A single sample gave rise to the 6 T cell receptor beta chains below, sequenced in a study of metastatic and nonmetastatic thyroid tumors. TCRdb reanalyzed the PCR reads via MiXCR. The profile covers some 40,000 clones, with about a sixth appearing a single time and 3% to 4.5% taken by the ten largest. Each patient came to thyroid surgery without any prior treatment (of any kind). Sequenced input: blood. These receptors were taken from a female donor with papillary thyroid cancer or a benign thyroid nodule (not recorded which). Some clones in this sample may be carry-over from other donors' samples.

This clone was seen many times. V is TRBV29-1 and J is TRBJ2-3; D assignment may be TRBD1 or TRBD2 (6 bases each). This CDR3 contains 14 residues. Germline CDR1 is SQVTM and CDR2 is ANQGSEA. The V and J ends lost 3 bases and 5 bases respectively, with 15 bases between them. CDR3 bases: TGCAGCGTTGAGTGGGGGGCGCAGGGAGATACGCAGTATTTT. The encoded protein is CSVEWGAQGDTQYF.

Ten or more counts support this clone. The CDR3 region is CATSIGQGARTGELFF. The DNA of the CDR3 is TGTGCCACCAGCATCGGACAGGGGGCTCGAACCGGGGAGCTGTTTTTT. The chain links TRBV15 to TRBJ2-2, with 11 positions matching TRBD1. After removal of 4 bases from V and 5 bases from J, the junction contained 6 bases not matched to a gene. CDR3 length: 16 amino acids. The germline CDR1 and CDR2 sequences are LNHNV and YYDKDF (reference sequence).

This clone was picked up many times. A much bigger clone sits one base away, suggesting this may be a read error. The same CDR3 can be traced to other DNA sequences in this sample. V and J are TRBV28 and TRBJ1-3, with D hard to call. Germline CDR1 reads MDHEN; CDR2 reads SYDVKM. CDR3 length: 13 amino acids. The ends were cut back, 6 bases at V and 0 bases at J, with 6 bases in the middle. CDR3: CASSFDSGNTIYF. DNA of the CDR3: TGTGCCAGCAGCTTCGACTCTGGAAACACCATATATTTT.

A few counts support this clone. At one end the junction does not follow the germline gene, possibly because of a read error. CDR3 loop: CATSAGWYTDHPQHF. The DNA for the CDR3 is TGTGCCACCAGCGCCGGGTGGTACACTGATCATCCCCAGCATTTT. The chain is built from TRBV15 and TRBJ1-5; D not resolved. This CDR3 has 15 amino acids. Germline V gene data show CDR1 as LNHNV and CDR2 as YYDKDF (reference sequence).

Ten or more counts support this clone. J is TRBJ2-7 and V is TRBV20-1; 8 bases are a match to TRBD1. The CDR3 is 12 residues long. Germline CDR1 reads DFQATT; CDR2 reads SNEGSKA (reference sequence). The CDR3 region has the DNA TGCAGGGCCCAGGGGGCATTCTACGAGCAGTACTTC. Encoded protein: CRAQGAFYEQYF.

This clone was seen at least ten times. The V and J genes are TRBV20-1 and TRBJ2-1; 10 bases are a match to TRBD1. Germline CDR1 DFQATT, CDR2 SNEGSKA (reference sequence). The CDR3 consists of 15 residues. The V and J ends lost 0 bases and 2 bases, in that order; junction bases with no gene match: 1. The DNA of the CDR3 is TGCAGTGCTAGAGATGACAGGGGGCCCTACAATGAGCAGTTCTTC. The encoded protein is CSARDDRGPYNEQFF.